Presented here are 30 T cell receptor beta chains from one specimen sequenced in a study of vaccination and CD4 T cells after COVID-19. For these receptors, no antigen is known. With the Oncomine TCR Beta short-read assay, DNA from cultured CD4+ T cells was sequenced. Using its own MiXCR run on the PCR reads, TCRdb lists one record per CDR3 protein. Of 7,000 to 8,500 distinct CDR3 sequences listed, roughly 61% were seen once; the top ten hold approximately 12%. Treatment in this sample: roughly 11-day PBMC culture with coronavirus spike peptide pools or control peptides (ViraFEST assay). Pre-COVID-19 pandemic sampling (2011-2018) yielded the unexposed donor's CD4+ T cells. What was sequenced was CD4+ T cells from blood, cultured in vitro. The receptors come from a human donor in good health.

This clonotype showed up just once. The chain carries TRBV3-1 and TRBJ1-1, with 9 nucleotides matching TRBD1. This CDR3 has 15 residues. With V trimmed by 4 bases and J by 1 base, 4 bases remained unmatched. CDR1 LGHDT and CDR2 YNNKEL come from the germline V gene (reference sequence). CDR3 coding DNA: TGTGCCAGCAGCCTAACAGGGGGCGCGAACACTGAAGCTTTCTTT. It yields the protein CASSLTGGANTEAFF.

The chain recombines TRBV11-2 with TRBJ1-5; D gene unclear. Trimming took off 4 bases at V and 2 bases at J, with 9 bases between the two ends. The CDR3 extends over 14 amino acids. Germline CDR1 reads SGHAT; CDR2 reads FQNNGV. As DNA, the CDR3 is TGTGCCAGCAGCTCCGGACCGGGCAATCAGCCCCAGCATTTT. Protein: CASSSGPGNQPQHF.

The chain links TRBV2 to TRBJ1-2; possible D gene TRBD1, 6 bases. Trimming left V 3 bases short and J 1 base short, with 9 bases between. The CDR3 contains 14 residues. Per the germline V gene, CDR1 is SNHLY and CDR2 is FYNNEI. The CDR3 sequence is CASSDRGDNYGYTF. In DNA, the CDR3 is TGTGCCAGCAGTGATAGGGGGGATAACTATGGCTACACCTTC.

The J gene is TRBJ2-1, the V gene TRBV6-2 or TRBV6-3; 8 bases agree with TRBD1. CDR3 length equals 16 residues. Germline CDR1 and CDR2: MNHEY and SVGEGT. The junction had 7 bases not matched to a gene; V was cut back by 2 bases and J by 4 bases. Here the CDR3 DNA reads TGTGCCAGCAGTTACCCGGACAGGGAAGGATACAATGAGCAGTTCTTC. Amino acid sequence: CASSYPDREGYNEQFF.

The chain recombines TRBV30 with TRBJ1-5; 9 nucleotides line up with TRBD1. With 2 bases clipped from V and 7 bases from J, the junction kept 12 bases outside the gene matches. This CDR3 region has 16 residues. CDR1 GTSNPN and CDR2 SVGIG come from the germline V gene (reference sequence). The CDR3 sequence: CAWSLRDRVSKQPQHF. CDR3 coding DNA: TGTGCCTGGAGTCTACGGGACAGGGTTTCGAAACAGCCCCAGCATTTT.

CDR3 DNA sequence: TGTGCCAGCAGAGGACCCGCCGGGACAGCGAACACTGAAGCTTTCTTT. It translates to CASRGPAGTANTEAFF. This chain connects TRBV12-3 or TRBV12-4 to TRBJ1-1, with TRBD1 matching over 7 bases. The V gene end was trimmed by 6 bases and the J gene end by 1 base; junction bases not matched to a gene: 11. This CDR3 contains 16 residues.

V and J are TRBV4-2 and TRBJ2-7; D remains ambiguous. Trimming took 3 bases from V and 3 from J, leaving 3 bases between them. Per the germline V gene, CDR1 is LGHNA and CDR2 is YNFKEQ. The CDR3 spans 11 residues. The CDR3 reads CASSHYYEQYF. In DNA, the CDR3 is TGTGCCAGCAGCCACTACTACGAGCAGTACTTC.

This clonotype was picked up one time. The V call is TRBV28, the J call TRBJ2-5; a possible D gene is TRBD2 (7 bases). Germline CDR1 MDHEN, CDR2 SYDVKM. The length of the CDR3 is 16 residues. The ends were cut back, 2 bases at V and 7 bases at J, with 20 bases in the middle. The CDR3 loop is CASSLIGVGGAGTQYF. The CDR3 DNA reads TGTGCCAGCAGTTTAATCGGAGTGGGGGGGGCGGGGACCCAGTACTTC.

The chain is built from TRBV12-3 or TRBV12-4 and TRBJ2-5, with TRBD1 matching over 10 bases. The junction had 4 bases not matched to a gene; V was cut back by 5 bases and J by 4 bases. There are 14 residues in the CDR3. As DNA, the CDR3 is TGTGCCAGCAGTCCGACAGGGGGCGGAGAGACCCAGTACTTC. Its protein is CASSPTGGGETQYF.

This clonotype appeared a single time. The chain links TRBV5-1 to TRBJ2-1; 9 bases line up with TRBD1. V was clipped by 4 bases and J by 12 bases; unmatched bases: 14. Germline values: CDR1 SGHRS, CDR2 YFSETQ. The CDR3 has 15 amino acids. The CDR3 DNA follows: TGCGCCAGCAGCCCCGGACAGGGGAACGTGCATGGGCAGTTCTTC. Its protein is CASSPGQGNVHGQFF.

The sample holds a few counts of this clonotype. This chain links TRBV27 with TRBJ1-5, with unresolved D. Germline loops: CDR1 MNHEY, CDR2 SMNVEV (reference sequence). There are 14 residues in the CDR3. The V end was cut by 6 bases, the J end by 6 bases, with 15 bases between. The CDR3 sequence: CASSSLGNGQPQHF. CDR3 coding DNA: TGTGCCAGCAGCTCCTTGGGAAACGGTCAGCCCCAGCATTTT.

The chain has TRBV6-4 and TRBJ2-2, with D tentatively TRBD1 (6 bases). Trimming removed 2 bases from V and 5 bases from J, with 9 bases in between. The germline V gene encodes CDR1 MRHNA and CDR2 SNTAGT. The CDR3 sequence is 14 residues long. The CDR3 DNA is TGTGCCAGCAGTGACGGGCAGGGGACCGGGGAGCTGTTTTTT. It translates to CASSDGQGTGELFF.

The rearrangement joins TRBV15 to TRBJ1-4; D remains ambiguous. The CDR3 extends over 15 amino acids. V lost 4 bases, J lost 10 bases, and 19 bases lay in between. Germline V gene lookup returns CDR1 LNHNV and CDR2 YYDKDF (reference sequence). The CDR3 is CATSMPQELQGKLFF. The CDR3 nucleotides are TGTGCCACCAGCATGCCCCAGGAACTCCAAGGAAAACTGTTTTTT.

The chain has TRBV20-1 and TRBJ1-5; no definite D call. V lost 0 bases, J lost 7 bases, and 7 bases lay in between. The CDR3 loop spans 12 amino acids. Germline CDR1 and CDR2: DFQATT and SNEGSKA (reference sequence). Here the CDR3 reads CSAREASQPQHF. The CDR3 DNA reads TGCAGTGCTAGAGAGGCCAGCCAGCCCCAGCATTTT.

The V gene is TRBV12-3 or TRBV12-4, the J gene TRBJ1-2; D may be TRBD1 (5 bases). There are 15 residues in the CDR3. V was pared by 7 bases and J by 4 bases, with 19 bases between. The CDR3 nucleotides read TGTGCCAGCACCGCCGGGTCAGGGTCTGCCTATGGCTACACCTTC. Amino acids: CASTAGSGSAYGYTF.

The chain is built from TRBV5-1 and TRBJ2-3; 13 bases agree with TRBD2. The junction had 7 bases not matched to a gene; V was cut back by 3 bases and J by 3 bases. This CDR3 has 17 amino acids. The V gene's germline CDR1 is SGHRS and CDR2 YFSETQ. The CDR3 nucleotides are TGCGCCAGCAGCTCGGGACTAGCGGGGAGGGGTACAGATACGCAGTATTTT. Amino acids: CASSSGLAGRGTDTQYF.

This clonotype was observed a handful of times. The chain employs TRBV10-2 and TRBJ1-2; 9 nucleotides line up with TRBD1. The J segment lost 8 bases and the V segment lost 6 bases, leaving 13 bases of the junction unmatched. The CDR3 covers 15 residues. Germline CDR1 WSHSY, CDR2 SAAADI. The CDR3 region is CASRGGTGTTDGYTF. The CDR3 DNA reads TGCGCCAGCAGGGGGGGGACAGGGACCACGGACGGCTACACCTTC.

The rearrangement uses TRBV20-1 and TRBJ2-1, with 8 bases aligning to TRBD2. CDR3 size: 16 residues. Germline-derived CDR1 and CDR2 are DFQATT and SNEGSKA (reference sequence). The J segment lost 8 bases and the V segment lost 0 bases, leaving 12 bases of the junction unmatched. This CDR3 is CSARDLGSGRLYEQFF. The CDR3 DNA is TGCAGTGCTAGAGATCTTGGCAGCGGGAGATTGTATGAGCAGTTCTTC.

This clonotype is a singleton in its sample. The chain has TRBV5-1 and TRBJ2-3; D perhaps matches TRBD2 (6 bases). The CDR3 is 16 residues long. V shed 0 bases and J shed 7 bases, with 18 bases lying between them. Germline lookup yields CDR1 SGHRS and CDR2 YFSETQ. For the CDR3, the DNA is TGCGCCAGCAGCTTGGGTGACGGGGGTGGTGTGAATACGCAGTATTTT. It encodes CASSLGDGGGVNTQYF.

The chain combines TRBV2 with TRBJ1-4, with 10 bases aligning to TRBD1. Germline V gene lookup returns CDR1 SNHLY and CDR2 FYNNEI. The CDR3 has 15 residues. J gave up 5 bases and V 7 bases, and 7 bases lay outside the gene matches. The CDR3 here is CASTIKGQGNEKLFF. For the CDR3, the DNA is TGTGCCAGCACCATAAAGGGACAGGGGAATGAAAAACTGTTTTTT.

This sequence joins TRBV27 and TRBJ1-2; D not certain. The germline gives CDR1 MNHEY, CDR2 SMNVEV (reference sequence). This CDR3 spans 13 amino acids. Between the trimmed V and J ends, which lost 5 bases and 4 bases, there was a span of 11 bases. CDR3 region: CASSPDGGYGYTF. CDR3 DNA sequence: TGTGCCAGCAGTCCGGACGGCGGCTATGGCTACACCTTC.

The rearrangement links TRBV7-7 to TRBJ2-3, with 10 bases fitting TRBD1. This CDR3 has 15 amino acids. Germline lookup yields CDR1 SSHAT and CDR2 FNYEAQ (reference sequence). The V segment lost 2 bases and the J segment 3 bases; nucleotides outside the gene matches: 2. The CDR3 region is CASSLRDRGTDTQYF. The CDR3 nucleotides read TGTGCCAGCAGCTTACGGGACAGGGGAACAGATACGCAGTATTTT.

The chain combines TRBV6-1 with TRBJ2-5; D gene uncertain. The CDR3 sequence is 16 residues long. CDR1 is MNHNS, CDR2 SASEGT, per germline. Trimming took 1 base from V and 1 from J, leaving 13 bases between them. The CDR3 spells CASSEEKGTIQETQYF. CDR3 nucleotides: TGTGCCAGCAGTGAAGAGAAAGGAACCATCCAAGAGACCCAGTACTTC.

A few counts support this clonotype. J is TRBJ1-5 and V is TRBV7-6; D call uncertain. Germline values: CDR1 SGHVS, CDR2 FNYEAQ. The CDR3 length is 15 residues. The V and J ends lost 1 base and 1 base respectively, with 8 bases between them. The CDR3 loop is CASSLGEYSNQPQHF. As DNA, the CDR3 is TGTGCCAGCAGCTTAGGGGAATACAGCAATCAGCCCCAGCATTTT.

This clonotype was seen only once. The chain carries TRBV5-4 and TRBJ2-7; 10 bases fit TRBD2. The junction had 14 bases not matched to a gene; V was cut back by 2 bases and J by 6 bases. Germline assignment: CDR1 SGHNT and CDR2 YYREEE (reference sequence). The CDR3 has 17 amino acids. CDR3 in DNA: TGTGCCAGCAGCTTACCCCTAGCGGGAGTTATATCGGGCGAGCAGTACTTC. It encodes CASSLPLAGVISGEQYF.

This clonotype was detected only a few times. V gene TRBV6-5 combines with J gene TRBJ1-2; no clear D. CDR1 and CDR2 from the germline V gene are MNHEY and SVGAGI. The CDR3 is made up of 14 amino acids. The V end lost 0 bases, the J end lost 8 bases, and 13 bases lay between the germline ends. The CDR3 DNA reads TGTGCCAGCAGTTACTCACTCGGACTTCGCGGCTACACCTTC. Translation: CASSYSLGLRGYTF.

This clonotype was seen only a few times. The chain links TRBV7-2 to TRBJ2-7, with 11 bases identical to TRBD2. This CDR3 contains 15 residues. Germline assignment: CDR1 SGHTA and CDR2 FQGNSA. The V gene end was trimmed by 3 bases and the J gene end by 3 bases; junction bases not matched to a gene: 4. The CDR3 sequence is CASSLRLAGFYEQYF. CDR3 sequence (DNA): TGTGCCAGCAGCTTGCGACTAGCGGGGTTCTACGAGCAGTACTTC.

J is TRBJ2-5 and V is TRBV20-1, with 8 positions matching TRBD1. This CDR3 has 15 amino acids. Trimming took 6 bases from V and 5 from J; bases not matched to a gene: 14. The germline gives CDR1 DFQATT, CDR2 SNEGSKA (reference sequence). The CDR3 sequence is CSAFTGQGRSETQYF. In nucleotides, the CDR3 is TGCAGTGCCTTTACCGGACAGGGAAGGTCGGAGACCCAGTACTTC.

This clonotype appeared a single time. The gene calls are TRBV6-4 and TRBJ2-1; D is uncertain. Germline V gene lookup returns CDR1 MRHNA and CDR2 SNTAGT. Deletions cut 6 bases from V and 0 bases from J, with 12 bases between. CDR3 length: 15 amino acids. CDR3 nucleotide sequence: TGTGCCAGCAGCCGCAGCTGGGACTCCTACAATGAGCAGTTCTTC. This encodes CASSRSWDSYNEQFF.

The genes are TRBV6-1 and TRBJ1-6; D remains ambiguous. The CDR3 runs 14 residues. V dropped 4 bases and J dropped 4 bases, with 8 bases sitting between them. From germline, CDR1 is MNHNS and CDR2 SASEGT. The CDR3 spells CASSVVGYNSPLHF. The CDR3 DNA reads as TGTGCCAGCAGTGTTGTGGGTTATAATTCACCCCTCCACTTT.